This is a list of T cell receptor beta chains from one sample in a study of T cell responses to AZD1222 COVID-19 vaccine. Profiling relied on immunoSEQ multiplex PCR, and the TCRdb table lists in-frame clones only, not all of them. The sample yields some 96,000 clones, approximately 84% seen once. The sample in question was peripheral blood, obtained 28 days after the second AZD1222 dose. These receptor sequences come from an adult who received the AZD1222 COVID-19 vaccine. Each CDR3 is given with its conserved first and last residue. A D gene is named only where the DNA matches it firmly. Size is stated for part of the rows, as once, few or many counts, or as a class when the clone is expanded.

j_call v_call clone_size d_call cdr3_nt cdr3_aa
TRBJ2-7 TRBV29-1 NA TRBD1 TGCAGCGTTGAAAATGAGGGGACAGGGGCGGAGGAGCAGTACTTC CSVENEGTGAEEQYF
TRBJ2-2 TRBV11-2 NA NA TGTGCCAGCAGCTTAAGGGTCGGTACCGGGGAGCTGTTTTTT CASSLRVGTGELFF
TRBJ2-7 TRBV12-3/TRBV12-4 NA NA TGTGCCAGCAGTTTAGTTAACTACGAGCAGTACTTC CASSLVNYEQYF
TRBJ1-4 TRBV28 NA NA TGTGCCATCCTCCAGGGAGGCGCAACTAATGAAAAACTGTTTTTT CAILQGGATNEKLFF
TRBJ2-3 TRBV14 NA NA TGTGCCAGCAAGACAGGGACTCTCACAGATACGCAGTATTTT CASKTGTLTDTQYF
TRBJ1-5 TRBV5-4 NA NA TGTGCCAGCCCACCAACGGGGAGGATCCTTCGTCAGCCCCAGCATTTT CASPPTGRILRQPQHF
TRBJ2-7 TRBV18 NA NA TGTGCCAGCTCACGCGGTTACGAGCAGTACTTC CASSRGYEQYF
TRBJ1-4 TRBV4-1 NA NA TGCGCCAGCAGCCAAGAAGGGGGAGCAAGGGAAAAACTGTTTTTT CASSQEGGAREKLFF
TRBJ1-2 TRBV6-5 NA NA TGTGCCAGCAGCTTTGGACAGCAAGGCTACACCTTC CASSFGQQGYTF
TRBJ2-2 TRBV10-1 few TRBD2 TGCGCCAGCAGTGAACTGAGCGGGGCCACGACCGGGGAGCTGTTTTTT CASSELSGATTGELFF
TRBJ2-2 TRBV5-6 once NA TGTGCCAGCAGCTTGGACAGAAGTACCGGGGAGCTGTTTTTT CASSLDRSTGELFF
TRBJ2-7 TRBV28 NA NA TGTGCCAGCAGTTTAAGTATGGTGGTAGCGGAACCCATCTCCTACGAGCAGTACTTC CASSLSMVVAEPISYEQYF
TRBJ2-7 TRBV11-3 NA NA TGTGCCAGCAGCTTGGACCCTGGGGGTTCCCACGAGCAGTACTTC CASSLDPGGSHEQYF
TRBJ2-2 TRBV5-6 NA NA TGTGCCAGCAGCTTTATTCGGGGGAACACCGGGGAGCTGTTTTTT CASSFIRGNTGELFF
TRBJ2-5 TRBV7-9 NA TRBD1 TGTGCCAGCAGCCTCCGACAGGGGATTACGGAGACCCAGTACTTC CASSLRQGITETQYF
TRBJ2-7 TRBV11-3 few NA TGTGCCAGCAGCCCACGGGATCCTAGCGCCTACGAGCAGTACTTC CASSPRDPSAYEQYF
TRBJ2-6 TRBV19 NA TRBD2 TGTGCCAGTAGAGGCGGGACTAGCGCTGGGGCCAACGTCCTGACTTTC CASRGGTSAGANVLTF